Presented here are 30 T cell receptor beta chains from one specimen sequenced in a study of blood T cell repertoires in COVID-19. Clones were read by immunoSEQ multiplex PCR, and TCRdb kept only the in-frame ones, dropping some. The sample gives some 260,000 clones, roughly 80% of which show up once; over 4% is in the top ten. The specimen sequenced was PBMCs or T cells enriched from blood (not recorded which). The receptors shown here come from a man aged 25 to 40 with acute COVID-19.

The chain is built from TRBV19 and TRBJ1-1; D is unresolved. The ends were cut back, 9 bases at V and 5 bases at J, with 10 bases in the middle. Germline values: CDR1 LNHDA, CDR2 SQIVND (reference sequence). The CDR3 loop spans 11 amino acids. The CDR3 DNA follows: TGTGCCAGCTATTGGGCAACTGAAGCTTTCTTT. It encodes CASYWATEAFF.

This chain joins TRBV27 and TRBJ1-5, with D perhaps TRBD1 (5 bases). The CDR3 is 15 residues long. Looked up from germline, CDR1 is MNHEY and CDR2 is SMNVEV (reference sequence). Trimming shortened V by 2 bases and J by 3 bases, and 11 bases separated the two germline ends. CDR3 protein: CASSLVRGANQPQHF. In DNA form, the CDR3 reads TGTGCCAGCAGTTTAGTCCGTGGGGCCAATCAGCCCCAGCATTTT.

CDR3 loop: CASSRQGWETQYF. As DNA, the CDR3 is TGTGCCAGCAGCCGACAGGGGTGGGAGACCCAGTACTTC. This chain links TRBV7-9 with TRBJ2-5; TRBD1 agrees at 8 bases. From germline, CDR1 is SEHNR and CDR2 FQNEAQ (reference sequence). This CDR3 is 13 amino acids long. V lost 5 bases, J lost 5 bases, and 4 bases stayed unmatched.

V gene TRBV20-1 combines with J gene TRBJ1-3; D is perhaps TRBD1 (6 bases). Germline lookup yields CDR1 DFQATT and CDR2 SNEGSKA (reference sequence). The CDR3 is made up of 14 amino acids. V was clipped by 3 bases and J by 4 bases, with 13 bases between them. The CDR3 sequence: CSASGQGLGNTIYF. CDR3 bases: TGCAGTGCTAGTGGTCAGGGGCTGGGAAACACCATATATTTT.

The V call is TRBV5-1, the J call TRBJ1-2; TRBD1 agrees at 7 bases. V lost 4 bases, J lost 4 bases, and 4 bases stayed unmatched. The CDR3 has 13 amino acids. CDR1 and CDR2 (germline): SGHRS, YFSETQ. In nucleotides, the CDR3 is TGCGCCAGCAGCATAGACAGGGCCTATGGCTACACCTTC. As protein: CASSIDRAYGYTF. The entire variable domain, with the rest obtained from reference TRBV5-1 and TRBJ1-2, is as follows: KAGVTQTPRYLIKTRGQQVTLSCSPISGHRSVSWYQQTPGQGLQFLFEYFSETQRNKGNFPGRFSGRQFSNSRSEMNVSTLELGDSALYLCASSIDRAYGYTFGSGTRLTVV.

This rearrangement joins TRBV2 to TRBJ1-6, with TRBD1 identical over 8 bases. The CDR3 totals 12 residues. V dropped 8 bases and J dropped 13; count of bases not matched to a gene: 7. Looked up from germline, CDR1 is SNHLY and CDR2 is FYNNEI. The CDR3 DNA follows: TGTGCCAGCCGAGGACAGGGACTGCCCCTCCACTTT. It yields the protein CASRGQGLPLHF.

This chain links TRBV28 with TRBJ1-1, with D possibly matching TRBD1 (5 bases). The CDR3 is 13 amino acids. Deletions cut 5 bases from V and 4 bases from J, with 11 bases between. Germline V lookup: CDR1 MDHEN, CDR2 SYDVKM. In DNA, the CDR3 is TGTGCCAGCAGTCGGGGGGGTGTCACTGAAGCTTTCTTT. Translated, it gives CASSRGGVTEAFF.

The chain's CDR3 is CASSTKIPEATQETQYF. DNA of the CDR3: TGTGCCAGCAGCACCAAAATCCCCGAGGCTACCCAAGAGACCCAGTACTTC. The chain uses TRBV21-1 and TRBJ2-5; the D call of TRBD2 is as the table states it, not checked on the DNA. TRBV21-1 is deemed a pseudogene. The length of the CDR3 is 17 residues.

The chain couples TRBV13 to TRBJ1-6, with 9 positions matching TRBD1. The V gene end was trimmed by 4 bases and the J gene end by 5 bases; junction bases not matched to a gene: 3. CDR1 and CDR2 (germline): PRHDT, FYEKMQ (reference sequence). The CDR3 is 15 residues long. Written as DNA, the CDR3 is TGTGCCAGCAGCTCCGGACAGGGGCATAATTCACCCCTCCACTTT. Protein sequence: CASSSGQGHNSPLHF.

V is TRBV21-1 and J is TRBJ1-5; TRBD1 is the table's D call, not checked against the DNA. TRBV21-1 is tagged as a pseudogene. The CDR3 runs 16 residues. CDR3 sequence (DNA): TGTGCCAGCAGGATGACAGGGGGCGAACGCAATCAGCCCCAGCATTTT. Its translation: CASRMTGGERNQPQHF.

In DNA form, the CDR3 reads TGTGCCAGCTCAGACCGGACAGGGAACACTGAAGCTTTCTTT. Protein sequence: CASSDRTGNTEAFF. V is TRBV25-1 and J is TRBJ1-1; TRBD1 aligns across 7 bases. Germline CDR1 reads MGHDK; CDR2 reads SYGVNS. The CDR3 is 14 amino acids. V was pared by 8 bases and J by 1 base, with 7 bases of the junction left unmatched.

The rearrangement joins TRBV28 to TRBJ1-6; D is undetermined. From germline, CDR1 is MDHEN and CDR2 SYDVKM. The CDR3 extends over 14 amino acids. Trimming pared 2 bases from V and 10 bases from J, leaving 12 bases between. CDR3 sequence (DNA): TGTGCCAGCAGTTTAGATGTCGGGGTCTCACCCCTCCACTTT. It specifies CASSLDVGVSPLHF.

The genes are TRBV28 and TRBJ1-6; no firm D call. V was clipped by 7 bases and J by 3 bases, with 4 bases between them. Germline V gene data show CDR1 as MDHEN and CDR2 as SYDVKM. The CDR3 is made up of 12 amino acids. The CDR3 loop reads CASTRYNSPLHF. CDR3 bases: TGTGCCAGCACTCGCTATAATTCACCCCTCCACTTT.

This clone was counted between two and nine times. This chain links TRBV2 with TRBJ2-1; D unresolved. Trimming took off 7 bases at V and 10 bases at J, with 8 bases between the two ends. Germline CDR1 SNHLY, CDR2 FYNNEI. The CDR3 spans 10 residues. The CDR3 DNA follows: TGTGCCAGCATGGGCGACGAGCAGTTCTTC. It is translated as CASMGDEQFF.

This sequence joins TRBV15 and TRBJ2-2; D possibly corresponds to TRBD1 (6 bases). Trimming left V 5 bases short and J 0 bases short, with 19 bases between. This CDR3 is 18 amino acids long. The germline V gene encodes CDR1 LNHNV and CDR2 YYDKDF (reference sequence). This CDR3 reads CATSGGQGRGPNTGELFF. CDR3 nucleotide sequence: TGTGCCACCAGCGGTGGGCAGGGCAGGGGCCCGAACACCGGGGAGCTGTTTTTT. Based on the CDR3 plus reference TRBV15 and TRBJ2-2, the full variable domain is DAMVIQNPRYQVTQFGKPVTLSCSQTLNHNVMYWYQQKSSQAPKLLFHYYDKDFNNEADTPDNFQSRRPNTSFCFLDIRSPGLGDTAMYLCATSGGQGRGPNTGELFFGEGSRLTVL.

This chain connects TRBV9 to TRBJ2-1; no clear D gene. Per germline, CDR1 SGDLS and CDR2 YYNGEE. CDR3 length: 18 amino acids. V gave up 0 bases and J gave up 0 bases, with 16 bases separating them. CDR3 nucleotides: TGTGCCAGCAGCGTAGCCCCCTCTACGGGTCCCTCCTACAATGAGCAGTTCTTC. This translates into CASSVAPSTGPSYNEQFF.

The chain joins TRBV24-1 to TRBJ1-1; a weak D match, TRBD1 (5 bases). Germline V CDR1 and CDR2: KGHDR, SFDVKD. This CDR3 has 13 residues. Between the trimmed V and J ends, which lost 4 bases and 7 bases, there was a span of 12 bases. DNA of the CDR3: TGTGCCACCAGTGAGAGCGGGAGGGGTGAAGCTTTCTTT. Its protein product is CATSESGRGEAFF.

The chain links TRBV18 to TRBJ1-3; TRBD1 matches 7 bases. V lost 3 bases to trimming and J lost 0 bases; unmatched junction nucleotides: 8. Germline CDR1 and CDR2: KGHSH and LQKENI. The CDR3 spans 17 residues. This chain's CDR3 is CASSPRDSLTSGNTIYF. CDR3 sequence (DNA): TGTGCCAGCTCACCTAGGGACAGCCTAACCTCTGGAAACACCATATATTTT.

The rearrangement uses TRBV4-1 and TRBJ2-7, with D maybe TRBD2 (6 bases). The CDR3 has 14 residues. Germline CDR1 is MGHRA and CDR2 is YSYEKL. The ends were cut back, 1 base at V and 0 bases at J, with 7 bases in the middle. In nucleotides, the CDR3 is TGCGCCAGCAGCCAAGTCGGGAGCTCCTACGAGCAGTACGTC. Translating it yields CASSQVGSSYEQYV.

Of note for this clone: This same CDR3 is encoded by further DNA sequences in the sample. The chain carries TRBV19 and TRBJ1-5, with TRBD1 identical over 9 bases. The CDR3 covers 15 residues. Trimming at V came to 5 bases and at J to 2 bases, leaving 4 bases not matched to a gene. Germline CDR1 and CDR2: LNHDA and SQIVND (reference sequence). The CDR3 here is CASSSGQGGNQPQHF. DNA for the CDR3: TGTGCCAGTAGTTCGGGACAGGGAGGCAATCAGCCCCAGCATTTT.

This clone appeared a few times. The chain employs TRBV3-1 (or the pseudogene TRBV3-2) and TRBJ1-3, with 9 bases fitting TRBD1. V gave up 5 bases and J gave up 2 bases; unmatched junction bases: 7. The CDR3 is made up of 16 amino acids. CDR1 and CDR2 (germline): LGHDT, YNNKEL (reference sequence). For the CDR3, the DNA is TGTGCCAGCAGCGACTGGGACAGGGCGCCTGGAAACACCATATATTTT. It translates to CASSDWDRAPGNTIYF.

The V gene is TRBV7-3, the J gene TRBJ2-2; D is possibly TRBD1 (6 bases). V dropped 1 base and J dropped 5 bases, with 8 bases sitting between them. The CDR3 loop spans 14 amino acids. Germline CDR1 and CDR2: SGHTA and FQGTGA. The CDR3 spells CASSLNRGTGELFF. CDR3 sequence (DNA): TGTGCCAGCAGCTTAAATAGGGGGACCGGGGAGCTGTTTTTT.

The chain has TRBV7-3 and TRBJ2-5, with 10 bases identical to TRBD2. This CDR3 comprises 15 residues. V lost 2 bases and J lost 3; bases outside the gene matches: 3. Germline V gives CDR1 SGHTA, CDR2 FQGTGA. The CDR3 DNA is TGTGCCAGCAGCTTAGGACTAGCGGCTGAAGAGACCCAGTACTTC. It is translated as CASSLGLAAEETQYF.

This rearrangement joins TRBV30 to TRBJ1-5; 9 bases line up with TRBD1. V shed 3 bases and J 5 bases; nucleotides not matched to a gene: 2. Germline V gives CDR1 GTSNPN, CDR2 SVGIG (reference sequence). This CDR3 is 13 amino acids long. The CDR3 here is CAWRTGGDQPQHF. In nucleotides, the CDR3 is TGTGCCTGGAGGACAGGGGGAGATCAGCCCCAGCATTTT.

The V and J genes are TRBV2 and TRBJ2-2; no firm D call. Trimming took 6 bases from V and 6 from J, leaving 5 bases between them. Germline V gives CDR1 SNHLY, CDR2 FYNNEI. The CDR3 is 11 amino acids. CDR3 sequence (DNA): TGTGCCAGCAGGCAGTCCGGGGAGCTGTTTTTT. Protein sequence: CASRQSGELFF. The entire variable domain, with the rest obtained from reference TRBV2 and TRBJ2-2, is as follows: EPEVTQTPSHQVTQMGQEVILRCVPISNHLYFYWYRQILGQKVEFLVSFYNNEISEKSEIFDDQFSVERPDGSNFTLKIRSTKLEDSAMYFCASRQSGELFFGEGSRLTVL.

The chain employs TRBV5-1 and TRBJ2-7; TRBD1 aligns across 7 bases. V lost 0 bases and J lost 5; bases outside the gene matches: 11. Germline CDR1 SGHRS, CDR2 YFSETQ. CDR3 length equals 16 residues. The CDR3: CASSLEGQLGRDEQYV. DNA for the CDR3: TGCGCCAGCAGCTTGGAGGGACAGCTTGGCCGGGACGAGCAGTACGTC.

In regard to this clone: One end of the junction does not line up with germline, which may come from a read error. V is TRBV5-1 and J is TRBJ1-1; possible D gene TRBD1, 5 bases. The CDR3 sequence is 14 residues long. Looked up from germline, CDR1 is SGHRS and CDR2 is YFSETQ. The CDR3 DNA reads TGTGCCAGCAGCTTGGCAGGGTTTGGCACTGAAGCTTTCTTT. This codes for CASSLAGFGTEAFF.

This rearrangement joins TRBV19 to TRBJ2-7, with 7 positions matching TRBD2. Germline CDR1 and CDR2: LNHDA and SQIVND (reference sequence). With V trimmed by 9 bases and J by 4 bases, 3 bases remained unmatched. The CDR3 is 11 residues long. The CDR3 loop is CARLGGYEQYV. CDR3 bases: TGTGCCAGGCTCGGGGGGTACGAGCAGTACGTC.

V usage is TRBV11-2 and J usage is TRBJ1-1; D ambiguous. There are 11 residues in the CDR3. V was trimmed by 3 bases and J by 10 bases, leaving 9 bases between them. Germline lookup yields CDR1 SGHAT and CDR2 FQNNGV. CDR3 in amino acids: CASSFNVRAFF. The CDR3 DNA reads TGTGCCAGCAGCTTTAACGTGCGAGCTTTCTTT.

This chain links TRBV9 with TRBJ1-1; 9 bases agree with TRBD1. Germline V gives CDR1 SGDLS, CDR2 YYNGEE. The CDR3 has 15 residues. V lost 0 bases, J lost 7 bases, and 7 bases stayed unmatched. CDR3 bases: TGTGCCAGCAGCGTAGTACAGGGGGCGCCTGTTGAAGCTTTCTTT. Translated, it gives CASSVVQGAPVEAFF.